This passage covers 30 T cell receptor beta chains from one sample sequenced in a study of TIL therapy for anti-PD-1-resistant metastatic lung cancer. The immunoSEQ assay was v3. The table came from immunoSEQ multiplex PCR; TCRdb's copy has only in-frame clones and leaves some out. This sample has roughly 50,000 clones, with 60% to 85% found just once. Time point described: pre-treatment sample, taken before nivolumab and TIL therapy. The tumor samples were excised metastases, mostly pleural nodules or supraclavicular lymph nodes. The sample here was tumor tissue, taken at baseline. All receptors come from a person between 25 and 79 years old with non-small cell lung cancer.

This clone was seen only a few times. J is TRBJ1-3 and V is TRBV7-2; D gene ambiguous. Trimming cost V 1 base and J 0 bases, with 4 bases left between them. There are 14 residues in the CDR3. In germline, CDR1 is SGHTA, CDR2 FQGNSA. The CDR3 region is CASSLGISGNTIYF. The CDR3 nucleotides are TGTGCCAGCAGCTTAGGGATCTCTGGAAACACCATATATTTT.

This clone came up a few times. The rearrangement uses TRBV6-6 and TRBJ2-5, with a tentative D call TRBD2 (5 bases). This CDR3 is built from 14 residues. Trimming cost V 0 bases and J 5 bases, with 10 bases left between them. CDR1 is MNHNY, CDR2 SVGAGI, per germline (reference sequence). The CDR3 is CASSYSSGSETQYF. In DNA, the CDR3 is TGTGCCAGCAGTTACTCGTCGGGGTCGGAGACCCAGTACTTC.

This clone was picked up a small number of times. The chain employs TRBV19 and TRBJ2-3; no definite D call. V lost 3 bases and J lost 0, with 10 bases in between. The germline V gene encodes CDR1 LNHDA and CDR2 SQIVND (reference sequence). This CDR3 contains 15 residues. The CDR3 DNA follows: TGTGCCAGTAGTATTGGAGCCGGTAGCACAGATACGCAGTATTTT. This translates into CASSIGAGSTDTQYF.

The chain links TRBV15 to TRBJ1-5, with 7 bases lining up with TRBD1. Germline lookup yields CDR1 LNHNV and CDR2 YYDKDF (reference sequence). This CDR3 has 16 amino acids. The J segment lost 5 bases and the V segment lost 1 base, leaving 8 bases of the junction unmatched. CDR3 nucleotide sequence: TGTGCCACCAGCAGAGGATCGGCCAGGGGGGATCAGCCCCAGCATTTT. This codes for CATSRGSARGDQPQHF.

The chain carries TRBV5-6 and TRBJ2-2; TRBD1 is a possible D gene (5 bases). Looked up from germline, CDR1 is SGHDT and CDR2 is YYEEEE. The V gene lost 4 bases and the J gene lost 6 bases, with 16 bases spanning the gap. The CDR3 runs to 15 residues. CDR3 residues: CASSRDPGAPGELFF. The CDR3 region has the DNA TGTGCCAGCAGCCGAGATCCTGGGGCACCCGGGGAGCTGTTTTTT.

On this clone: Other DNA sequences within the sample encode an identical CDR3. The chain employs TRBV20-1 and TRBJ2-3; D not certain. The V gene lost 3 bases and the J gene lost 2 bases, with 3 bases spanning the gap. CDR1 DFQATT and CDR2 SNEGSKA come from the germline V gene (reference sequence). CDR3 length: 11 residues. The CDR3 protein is CSARATDTQYF. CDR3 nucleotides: TGCAGTGCTAGGGCCACAGATACGCAGTATTTT.

CDR3 bases: TGTGCCAGCAGTCCCCACCTCCTCTCTCTGTTTTTT. Translation gives CASSPHLLSLFF. This chain joins TRBV6-6 and TRBJ1-4, with D unclear. Germline CDR1 and CDR2: MNHNY and SVGAGI (reference sequence). V was trimmed by 5 bases and J by 14 bases, leaving 15 bases between them. CDR3 length: 12 residues.

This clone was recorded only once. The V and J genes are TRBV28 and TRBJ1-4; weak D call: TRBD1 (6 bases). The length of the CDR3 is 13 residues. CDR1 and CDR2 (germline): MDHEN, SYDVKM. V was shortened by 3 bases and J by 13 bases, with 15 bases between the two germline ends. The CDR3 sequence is CASSLGALGRLFF. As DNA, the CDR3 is TGTGCCAGCAGTTTGGGGGCCTTAGGAAGACTGTTTTTT.

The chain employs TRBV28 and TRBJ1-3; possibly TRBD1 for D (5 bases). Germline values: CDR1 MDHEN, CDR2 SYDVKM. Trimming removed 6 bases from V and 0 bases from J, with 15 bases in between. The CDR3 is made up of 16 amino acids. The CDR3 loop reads CASSPNRLSSGNTIYF. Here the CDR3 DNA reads TGTGCCAGCAGCCCCAACAGGCTTTCCTCTGGAAACACCATATATTTT. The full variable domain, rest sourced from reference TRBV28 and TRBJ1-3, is DVKVTQSSRYLVKRTGEKVFLECVQDMDHENMFWYRQDPGLGLRLIYFSYDVKMKEKGDIPEGYSVSREKKERFSLILESASTNQTSMYLCASSPNRLSSGNTIYFGEGSWLTVV.

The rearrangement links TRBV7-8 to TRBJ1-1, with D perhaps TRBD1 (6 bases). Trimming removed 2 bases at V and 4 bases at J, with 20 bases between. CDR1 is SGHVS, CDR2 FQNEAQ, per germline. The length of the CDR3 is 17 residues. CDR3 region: CASSLRPEQGLFTEAFF. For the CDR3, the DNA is TGTGCCAGCAGCTTACGACCCGAACAGGGTCTATTCACTGAAGCTTTCTTT.

CDR3 sequence reads: CAWSEGLAFGYEQYF. The DNA for the CDR3 is TGTGCCTGGAGTGAGGGACTAGCGTTCGGCTACGAGCAGTACTTC. The chain links TRBV30 to TRBJ2-7; 10 bases fit TRBD2. J was trimmed by 3 bases and V by 1 base; bases with no gene match: 6. Germline lookup yields CDR1 GTSNPN and CDR2 SVGIG (reference sequence). The CDR3 spans 15 residues.

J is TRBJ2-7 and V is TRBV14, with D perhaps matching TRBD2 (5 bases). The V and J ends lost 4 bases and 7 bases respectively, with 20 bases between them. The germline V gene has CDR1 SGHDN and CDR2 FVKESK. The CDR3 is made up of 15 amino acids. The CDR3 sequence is CASSPAGNRFPEQYF. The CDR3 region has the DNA TGTGCCAGCAGCCCCGCGGGTAACCGCTTCCCGGAGCAGTACTTC.

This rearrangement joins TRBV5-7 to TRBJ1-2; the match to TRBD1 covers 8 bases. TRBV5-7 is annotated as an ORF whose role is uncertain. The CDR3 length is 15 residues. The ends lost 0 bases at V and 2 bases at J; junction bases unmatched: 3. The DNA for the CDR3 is TGTGCCAGCAGCTTGGGGACAGGGATGAACTATGGCTACACCTTC. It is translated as CASSLGTGMNYGYTF.

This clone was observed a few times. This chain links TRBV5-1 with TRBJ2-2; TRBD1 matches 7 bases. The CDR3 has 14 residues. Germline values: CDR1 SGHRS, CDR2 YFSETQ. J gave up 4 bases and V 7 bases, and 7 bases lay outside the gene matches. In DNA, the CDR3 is TGCGCCAGCCGCCGGGACAGACCCACCGGGGAGCTGTTTTTT. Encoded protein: CASRRDRPTGELFF.

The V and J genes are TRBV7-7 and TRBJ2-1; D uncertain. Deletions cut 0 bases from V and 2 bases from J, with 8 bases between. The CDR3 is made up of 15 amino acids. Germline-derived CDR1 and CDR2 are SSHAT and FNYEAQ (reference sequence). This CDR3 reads CASSLASGTYNEQFF. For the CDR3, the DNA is TGTGCCAGCAGCTTAGCATCCGGAACCTACAATGAGCAGTTCTTC. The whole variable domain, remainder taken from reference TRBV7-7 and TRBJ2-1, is GAGVSQSPRYKVTKRGQDVTLRCDPISSHATLYWYQQALGQGPEFLTYFNYEAQPDKSGLPSDRFSAERPEGSISTLTIQRTEQRDSAMYRCASSLASGTYNEQFFGPGTRLTVL.

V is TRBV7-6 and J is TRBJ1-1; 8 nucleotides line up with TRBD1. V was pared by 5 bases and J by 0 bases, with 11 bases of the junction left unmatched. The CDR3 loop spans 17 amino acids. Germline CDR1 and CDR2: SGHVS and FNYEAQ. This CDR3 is CASSPLPGTGMNTEAFF. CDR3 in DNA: TGTGCCAGCAGCCCCCTCCCCGGGACAGGCATGAACACTGAAGCTTTCTTT. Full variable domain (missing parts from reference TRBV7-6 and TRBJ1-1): GAGVSQSPRYKVTKRGQDVALRCDPISGHVSLYWYRQALGQGPEFLTYFNYEAQQDKSGLPNDRFSAERPEGSISTLTIQRTEQRDSAMYRCASSPLPGTGMNTEAFFGQGTRLTVV.

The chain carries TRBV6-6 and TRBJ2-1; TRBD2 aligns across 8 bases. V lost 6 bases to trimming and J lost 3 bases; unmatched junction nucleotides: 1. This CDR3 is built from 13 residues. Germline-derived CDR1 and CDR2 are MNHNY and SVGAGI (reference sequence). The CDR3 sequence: CASRTSDYNEQFF. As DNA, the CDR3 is TGTGCCAGCAGGACTAGCGACTACAATGAGCAGTTCTTC.

The CDR3 spells CASSLPRLGLSTDTQYF. In DNA, the CDR3 is TGTGCCAGCAGCTTGCCTAGGCTGGGACTAAGCACAGATACGCAGTATTTT. The chain is built from TRBV5-6 and TRBJ2-3; TRBD2 matches 7 bases. Per germline, CDR1 SGHDT and CDR2 YYEEEE. The CDR3 length is 17 residues. The ends lost 1 base at V and 0 bases at J; junction bases unmatched: 8.

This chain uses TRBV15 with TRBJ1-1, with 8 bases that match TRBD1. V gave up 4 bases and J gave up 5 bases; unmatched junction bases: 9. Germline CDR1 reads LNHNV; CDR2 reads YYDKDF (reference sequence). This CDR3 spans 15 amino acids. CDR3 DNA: TGTGCCACCAGCATGGGACAGGAGGGATATACTGAAGCTTTCTTT. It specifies CATSMGQEGYTEAFF.

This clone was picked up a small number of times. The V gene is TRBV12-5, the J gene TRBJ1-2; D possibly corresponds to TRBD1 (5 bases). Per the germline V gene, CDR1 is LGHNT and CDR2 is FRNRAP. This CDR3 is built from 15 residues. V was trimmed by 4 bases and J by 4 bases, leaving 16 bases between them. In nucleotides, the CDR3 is TGTGCTAGTGGTTGGGACGGGACTCTCTTCTATGGCTACACCTTC. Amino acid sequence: CASGWDGTLFYGYTF.

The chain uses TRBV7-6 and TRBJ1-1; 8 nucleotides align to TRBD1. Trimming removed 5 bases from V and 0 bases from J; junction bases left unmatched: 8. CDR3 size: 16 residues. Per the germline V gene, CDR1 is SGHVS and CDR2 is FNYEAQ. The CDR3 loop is CASSPGQGPLNTEAFF. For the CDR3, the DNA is TGTGCCAGCAGCCCCGGACAGGGACCCTTGAACACTGAAGCTTTCTTT.

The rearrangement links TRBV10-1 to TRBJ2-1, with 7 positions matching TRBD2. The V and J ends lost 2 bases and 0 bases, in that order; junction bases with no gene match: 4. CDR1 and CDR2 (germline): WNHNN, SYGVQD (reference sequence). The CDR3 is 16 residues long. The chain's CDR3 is CASSETGLGSYNEQFF. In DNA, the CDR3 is TGCGCCAGCAGTGAGACAGGACTAGGCTCCTACAATGAGCAGTTCTTC.

The CDR3: CASSATGGGGYTF. The DNA of the CDR3 is TGTGCCAGCAGCGCCACAGGGGGTGGGGGCTACACCTTC. This chain joins TRBV7-9 and TRBJ1-2; 8 nucleotides line up with TRBD1. The V gene end was trimmed by 5 bases and the J gene end by 8 bases; junction bases not matched to a gene: 7. This CDR3 region has 13 residues. Germline CDR1 SEHNR, CDR2 FQNEAQ (reference sequence).

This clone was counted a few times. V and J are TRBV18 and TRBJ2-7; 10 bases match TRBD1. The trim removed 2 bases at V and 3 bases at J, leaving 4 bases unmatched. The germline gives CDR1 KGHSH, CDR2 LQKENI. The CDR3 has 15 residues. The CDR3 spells CASSPSRTGGYEQYF. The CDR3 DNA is TGTGCCAGCTCACCATCTCGGACAGGGGGCTACGAGCAGTACTTC.

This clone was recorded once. The CDR3 reads CASSTARDRGHTEAFF. Written as DNA, the CDR3 is TGTGCCAGCAGCACCGCCCGGGACAGGGGTCACACTGAAGCTTTCTTT. V usage is TRBV7-9 and J usage is TRBJ1-1, with 10 positions matching TRBD1. This CDR3 comprises 16 residues. The V segment lost 5 bases and the J segment 3 bases; nucleotides outside the gene matches: 9. CDR1 SEHNR and CDR2 FQNEAQ come from the germline V gene (reference sequence).

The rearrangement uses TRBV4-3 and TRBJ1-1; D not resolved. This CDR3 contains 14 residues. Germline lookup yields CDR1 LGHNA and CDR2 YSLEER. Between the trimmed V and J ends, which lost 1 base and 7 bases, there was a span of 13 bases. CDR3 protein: CASSQGISSVEAFF. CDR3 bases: TGCGCCAGCAGCCAAGGAATATCGTCGGTTGAAGCTTTCTTT.

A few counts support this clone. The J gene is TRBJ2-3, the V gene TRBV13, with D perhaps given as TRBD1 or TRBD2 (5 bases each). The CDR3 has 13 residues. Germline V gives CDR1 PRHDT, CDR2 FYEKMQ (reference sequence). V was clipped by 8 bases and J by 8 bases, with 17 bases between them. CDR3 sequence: CASPGSPESTQYF. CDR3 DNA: TGTGCCAGCCCAGGGAGCCCAGAGAGTACGCAGTATTTT.

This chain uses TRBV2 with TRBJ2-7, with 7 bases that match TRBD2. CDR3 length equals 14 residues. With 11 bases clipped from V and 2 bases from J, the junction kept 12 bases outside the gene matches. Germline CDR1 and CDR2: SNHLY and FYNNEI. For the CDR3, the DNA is TGTGCCCGATCGGATAGCGGGCTAACCTACGAGCAGTACTTC. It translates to CARSDSGLTYEQYF.

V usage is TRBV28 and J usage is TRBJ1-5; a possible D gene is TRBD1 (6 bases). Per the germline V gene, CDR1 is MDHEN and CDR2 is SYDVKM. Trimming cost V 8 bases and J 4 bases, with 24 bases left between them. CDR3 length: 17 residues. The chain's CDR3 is CASGALFVGGGNQPQHF. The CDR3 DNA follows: TGTGCCAGCGGTGCGTTATTCGTGGGGGGCGGGAATCAGCCCCAGCATTTT.

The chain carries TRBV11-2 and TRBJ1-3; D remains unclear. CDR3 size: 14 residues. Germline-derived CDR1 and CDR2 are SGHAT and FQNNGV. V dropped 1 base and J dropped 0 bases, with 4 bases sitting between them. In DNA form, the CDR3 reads TGTGCCAGCAGCTTAGGTTTCTCTGGAAACACCATATATTTT. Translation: CASSLGFSGNTIYF. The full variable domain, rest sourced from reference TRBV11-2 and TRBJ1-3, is EAGVAQSPRYKIIEKRQSVAFWCNPISGHATLYWYQQILGQGPKLLIQFQNNGVVDDSQLPKDRFSAERLKGVDSTLKIQPAKLEDSAVYLCASSLGFSGNTIYFGEGSWLTVV.